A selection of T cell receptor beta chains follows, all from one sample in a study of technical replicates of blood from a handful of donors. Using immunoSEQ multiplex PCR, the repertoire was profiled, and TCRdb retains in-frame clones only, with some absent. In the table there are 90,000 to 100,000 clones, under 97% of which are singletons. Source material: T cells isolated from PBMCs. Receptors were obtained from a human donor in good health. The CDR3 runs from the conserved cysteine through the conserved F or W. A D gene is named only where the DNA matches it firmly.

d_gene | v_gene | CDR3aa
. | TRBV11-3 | CASSLTDIQYF
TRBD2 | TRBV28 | CASSFNWGLEGSETQYF
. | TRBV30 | CACRESGNSPLHF
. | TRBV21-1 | CASSKNSGTGSLGYTF
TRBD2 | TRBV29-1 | CSVRRTSNYNEQFF
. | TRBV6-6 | CASSRGPRETQYF
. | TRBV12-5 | CASGPGYEQFF
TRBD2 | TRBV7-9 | CAGVEYNEQFF
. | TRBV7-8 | CASSPGLTYEQYF
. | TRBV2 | CASSEQSNQPQHF
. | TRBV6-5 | CASSYQGTSNSPLHF
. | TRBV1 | CTSRAGGWNIQYF
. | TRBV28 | CASSLWDYLTDTQYF
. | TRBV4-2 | CASSRGGSTDTQYF
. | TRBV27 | CASSSLAAAGELFF
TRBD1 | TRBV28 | CASRAGTATEAFF
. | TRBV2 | CASSDRDTEAFF
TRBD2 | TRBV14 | CASGQIGLAASTQYF
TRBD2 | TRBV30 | CAWDSTRGSMNEQFF
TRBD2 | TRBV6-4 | CASNGFVSGSKYNEQFF
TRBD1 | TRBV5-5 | CASTLTGDNTEAFF
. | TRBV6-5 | CATMRGTTNEKLFF
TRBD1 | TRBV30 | CAWSVPDRDSGEQYF
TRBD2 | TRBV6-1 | CAGMSGGAADTQYF
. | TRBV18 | CASSPPGGSYNEQFF
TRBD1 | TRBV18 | CASSPLLGGAENYGYTF
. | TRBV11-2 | CASSLGGTNTGELFF